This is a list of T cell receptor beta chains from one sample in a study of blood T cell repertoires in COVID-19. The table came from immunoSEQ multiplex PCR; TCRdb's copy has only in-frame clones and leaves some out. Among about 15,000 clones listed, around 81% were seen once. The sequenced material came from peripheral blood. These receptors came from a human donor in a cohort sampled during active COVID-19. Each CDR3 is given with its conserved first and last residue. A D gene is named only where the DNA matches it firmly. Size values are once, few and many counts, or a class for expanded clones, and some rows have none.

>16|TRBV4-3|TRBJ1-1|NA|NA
CASSHRPSPTDTEAFF
TGCGCCAGCAGCCATCGCCCCTCTCCCACGGACACTGAAGCTTTCTTT
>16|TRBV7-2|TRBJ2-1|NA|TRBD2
CASSPLAGGSYNEQFF
TGTGCCAGCAGCCCGTTAGCGGGGGGATCCTACAATGAGCAGTTCTTC
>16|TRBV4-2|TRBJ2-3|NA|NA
CASSQDGGTSTDTQYF
TGTGCCAGCAGCCAAGATGGGGGGACTAGCACAGATACGCAGTATTTT
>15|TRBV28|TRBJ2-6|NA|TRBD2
CASSFGGAGANVLTF
TGTGCCAGCAGTTTCGGGGGGGCCGGGGCCAACGTCCTGACTTTC
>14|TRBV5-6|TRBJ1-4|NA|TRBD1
CASSSGTGVEKLFF
TGTGCCAGCAGCTCCGGGACAGGGGTCGAGAAACTGTTTTTT
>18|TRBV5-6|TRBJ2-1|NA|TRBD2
CASSLAGSGGMVHNEQFF
TGTGCCAGCAGCTTGGCCGGGTCGGGGGGAATGGTTCACAATGAGCAGTTCTTC
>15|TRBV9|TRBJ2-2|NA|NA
CASSVARNPYGELFF
TGTGCCAGCAGCGTAGCTAGGAACCCCTACGGGGAGCTGTTTTTT
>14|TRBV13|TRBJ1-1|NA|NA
CASSLRSGGTEAFF
TGTGCCAGCAGCTTAAGGTCGGGGGGCACTGAAGCTTTCTTT
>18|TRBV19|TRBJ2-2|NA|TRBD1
CASSIDLRGRPNTGELFF
TGTGCCAGTAGTATAGATCTGAGGGGGCGACCGAACACCGGGGAGCTGTTTTTT
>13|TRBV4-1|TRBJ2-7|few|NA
CASSPLSSYEQYF
TGCGCCAGCAGCCCTTTGAGTTCCTACGAGCAGTACTTC
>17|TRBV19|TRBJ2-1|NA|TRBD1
CASSMRQGAKGINEQFF
TGTGCCAGTAGTATGAGACAGGGGGCAAAAGGGATCAATGAGCAGTTCTTC
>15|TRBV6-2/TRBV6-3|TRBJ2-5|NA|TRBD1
CASSPTGGRRETQYF
TGTGCCAGCAGCCCGACAGGGGGTCGGCGGGAGACCCAGTACTTC
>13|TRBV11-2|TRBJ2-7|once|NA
CASSLEDIYEQYF
TGTGCCAGCAGCTTAGAGGACATCTACGAGCAGTACTTC
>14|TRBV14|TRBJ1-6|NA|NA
CASSQGRINSPLHF
TGTGCCAGCAGCCAGGGGAGGATTAATTCACCCCTCCACTTT